Presented here are 9 T cell receptor beta chains from one specimen sequenced in a study of OX40 agonist ivuxolimab in advanced cancers. Profiling relied on immunoSEQ multiplex PCR, and the TCRdb table lists in-frame clones only, not all of them. The table has fewer than 140,000 clones, 90% seen once; the top ten hold around 0.47%. The sequencing here drew on CD4+ or CD8+ T cells sorted from blood, taken in a trial of the OX40 agonist ivuxolimab. The receptors derive from an adult with an advanced solid tumor such as melanoma, head and neck, liver or kidney cancer.

This chain connects TRBV28 to TRBJ1-5, with 9 nucleotides matching TRBD1. The junction had 9 bases not matched to a gene; V was cut back by 6 bases and J by 9 bases. The CDR3 length is 14 residues. Germline V lookup: CDR1 MDHEN, CDR2 SYDVKM. CDR3 nucleotide sequence: TGTGCCAGCAGACCGGGACAGGGCGATCGGCCCCAGCATTTT. It encodes CASRPGQGDRPQHF.

The rearrangement joins TRBV7-9 to TRBJ2-1, with no clear D. CDR3 length equals 13 residues. Germline lookup yields CDR1 SEHNR and CDR2 FQNEAQ (reference sequence). Deletions cut 7 bases from V and 5 bases from J, with 12 bases between. The CDR3 region is CASKEHHDNEQFF. The CDR3 DNA is TGTGCCAGCAAGGAGCATCACGACAATGAGCAGTTCTTC.

This clone was recorded only once. This chain uses TRBV18 with TRBJ1-5; D remains ambiguous. The CDR3 is made up of 16 amino acids. Germline V gene sequence: CDR1 KGHSH, CDR2 LQKENI. V dropped 1 base and J dropped 1 base, with 11 bases sitting between them. CDR3 bases: TGTGCCAGCTCACCACAATCGGGTGCGAGCAATCAGCCCCAGCATTTT. It codes for CASSPQSGASNQPQHF.

V gene TRBV7-8 combines with J gene TRBJ1-3, with 9 bases lining up with TRBD1. Germline V gives CDR1 SGHVS, CDR2 FQNEAQ. Trimming took 5 bases from V and 0 from J; bases not matched to a gene: 8. The CDR3 consists of 17 residues. CDR3 protein: CASSEDRGYHSGNTIYF. CDR3 nucleotide sequence: TGTGCCAGCAGCGAAGACAGGGGGTACCACTCTGGAAACACCATATATTTT.

V and J are TRBV2 and TRBJ1-6; a possible D gene is TRBD1 (5 bases). Germline loops: CDR1 SNHLY, CDR2 FYNNEI. Deletions cut 6 bases from V and 6 bases from J, with 12 bases between. The CDR3 totals 14 residues. CDR3 DNA sequence: TGTGCCAGCAGAGTCAGGGACGGTAATTCACCCCTCCACTTT. The encoded protein is CASRVRDGNSPLHF.

V usage is TRBV4-3 and J usage is TRBJ1-4, with 8 bases fitting TRBD1. The CDR3 contains 15 residues. CDR1 is LGHNA, CDR2 YSLEER, per germline. With 3 bases clipped from V and 6 bases from J, the junction kept 6 bases outside the gene matches. This CDR3 reads CASSHHGQGDEKLFF. The CDR3 region has the DNA TGCGCCAGCAGCCATCATGGACAGGGAGATGAAAAACTGTTTTTT.

J is TRBJ2-3 and V is TRBV19; D not resolved. The CDR3 has 12 residues. The germline CDR1 and CDR2 sequences are LNHDA and SQIVND (reference sequence). V lost 3 bases to trimming and J lost 5 bases, with 6 bases between them. CDR3 protein: CASSMFLDTQYF. The CDR3 DNA follows: TGTGCCAGTAGTATGTTCTTAGATACGCAGTATTTT.

This chain uses TRBV7-2 with TRBJ2-1, with D possibly TRBD2 on 6 matching bases. Germline V gene sequence: CDR1 SGHTA, CDR2 FQGNSA. V lost 4 bases to trimming and J lost 2 bases, with 12 bases between them. The CDR3 runs 15 residues. The CDR3 spells CASSSTAGTYNEQFF. The CDR3 DNA reads TGTGCCAGCAGCTCCACCGCGGGGACCTACAATGAGCAGTTCTTC. The entire variable domain, with the rest obtained from reference TRBV7-2 and TRBJ2-1, is as follows: GAGVSQSPSNKVTEKGKDVELRCDPISGHTALYWYRQSLGQGLEFLIYFQGNSAPDKSGLPSDRFSAERTGGSVSTLTIQRTQQEDSAVYLCASSSTAGTYNEQFFGPGTRLTVL.

This chain connects TRBV19 to TRBJ2-3, with a tentative D call TRBD1 (6 bases). Trimming left V 4 bases short and J 0 bases short, with 8 bases between. The CDR3 has 14 amino acids. From germline, CDR1 is LNHDA and CDR2 SQIVND (reference sequence). This chain's CDR3 is CASSRGTSTDTQYF. The CDR3 region has the DNA TGTGCCAGTAGTAGGGGGACAAGCACAGATACGCAGTATTTT.